This entry concerns a single T cell receptor beta chain. Its matching antigen is unknown. The record originates from a study of shared clonotypes between healthy human individuals. Study as a whole: There were three CD4 naive, three CD4 memory, two CD8 naive and one CD8 memory plates per donor.

Every immunoSEQ plate was one replicate of a subset's evenly spread DNA. Sequenced by immunoSEQ multiplex PCR; TCRdb stores in-frame clones only, minus some. The sample lists about 800,000 clones, about 97% occurring once. Findings and caveats of the study: Investigators expected sequencing depth to affect clonotype sharing among donors. Shared across several donors were 4% to 6% of the naive CD4 clonotypes.

Trimming cost V 0 bases and J 9 bases, with 8 bases left between them. CDR1 LGHNA and CDR2 YSLEER come from the germline V gene. This CDR3 spans 12 amino acids. Positively selected for CCR7, the CD45RO-negative cells used as naive CD8 cells excluded terminally differentiated effector memory CD45RA+ cells. This chain connects TRBV4-3 to TRBJ2-5; D not resolved. The TCR was taken from a man aged 25 to 40 in good health. The sample was naive CD8+ T cells sorted from blood. The CDR3 nucleotides read TGCGCCAGCAGCCAAGATAACCAACCCCAGTACTTC. Protein sequence: CASSQDNQPQYF.